Here is one TCR beta chain with its context. The antigen remains unidentified. The germline V gene has CDR1 MNHEY and CDR2 SMNVEV (reference sequence). V trimming: 4 bases; J trimming: 7 bases; junction bases outside the gene matches: 6. The CDR3 loop spans 14 amino acids. Profiling relied on immunoSEQ multiplex PCR, and the TCRdb table lists in-frame clones only, not all of them. Of some 38,000 clones listed, over 60% are singletons. The record originates from a study of PD-1 blockade in classical Hodgkin lymphoma. Study-wide results and limits: Partial responders and progressors had significantly lower baseline TCR diversity.

There was relapse after autologous stem cell transplantation in every patient, and there was variation in brentuximab vedotin exposure. The clonotype comes from a human donor with classical Hodgkin lymphoma. Here the sequenced sample was peripheral blood mononuclear cells (PBMCs), taken before the second cycle of nivolumab. The chain is built from TRBV27 and TRBJ1-5; 8 bases line up with TRBD1. The CDR3 DNA reads as TGTGCCAGCAGTTCAGGGGGCGTAGGACAGCCCCAGCATTTT. Translation: CASSSGGVGQPQHF.